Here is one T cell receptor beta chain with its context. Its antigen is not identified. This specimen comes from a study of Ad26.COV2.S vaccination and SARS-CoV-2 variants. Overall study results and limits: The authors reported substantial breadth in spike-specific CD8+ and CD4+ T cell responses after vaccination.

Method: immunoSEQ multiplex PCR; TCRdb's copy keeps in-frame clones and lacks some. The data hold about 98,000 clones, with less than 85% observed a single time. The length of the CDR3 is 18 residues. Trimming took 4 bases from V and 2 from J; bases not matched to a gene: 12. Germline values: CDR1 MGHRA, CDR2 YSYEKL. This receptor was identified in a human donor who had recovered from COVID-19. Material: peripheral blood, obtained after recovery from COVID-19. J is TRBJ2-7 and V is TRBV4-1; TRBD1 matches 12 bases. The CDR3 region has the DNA TGCGCCAGCAGCCCGGGACAGGGGGCTGTTACGGGCGCCTACGAGCAGTACTTC. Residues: CASSPGQGAVTGAYEQYF.